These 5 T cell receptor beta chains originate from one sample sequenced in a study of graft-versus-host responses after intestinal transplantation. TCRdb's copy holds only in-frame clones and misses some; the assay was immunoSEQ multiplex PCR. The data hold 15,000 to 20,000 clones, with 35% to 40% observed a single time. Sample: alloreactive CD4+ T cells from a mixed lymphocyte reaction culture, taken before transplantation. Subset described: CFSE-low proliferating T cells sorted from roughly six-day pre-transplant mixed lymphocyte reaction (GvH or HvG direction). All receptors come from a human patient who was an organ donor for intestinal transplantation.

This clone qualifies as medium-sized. In DNA form, the CDR3 reads TGTGCCAGCAGTGGCGCCACCGGGACAGGGAACACCGGGGAGCTGTTTTTT. Translating gives CASSGATGTGNTGELFF. The V call is TRBV6-1, the J call TRBJ2-2, with 8 bases matching TRBD1. Germline CDR1 MNHNS, CDR2 SASEGT. This CDR3 has 17 amino acids. Trimming at V came to 4 bases and at J to 1 base, leaving 8 bases not matched to a gene.

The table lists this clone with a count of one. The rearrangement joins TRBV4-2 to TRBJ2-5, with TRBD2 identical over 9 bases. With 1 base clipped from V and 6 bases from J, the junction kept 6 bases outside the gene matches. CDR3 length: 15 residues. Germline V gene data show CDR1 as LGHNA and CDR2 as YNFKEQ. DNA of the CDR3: TGTGCCAGCAGCCAAGTATTCGCGGGAGGGCAGACCCAGTACTTC. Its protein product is CASSQVFAGGQTQYF.

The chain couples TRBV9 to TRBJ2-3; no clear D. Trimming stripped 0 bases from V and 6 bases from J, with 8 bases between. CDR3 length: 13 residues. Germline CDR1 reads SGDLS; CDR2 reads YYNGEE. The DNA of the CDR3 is TGTGCCAGCAGCGTAGATATCGGGGATACGCAGTATTTT. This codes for CASSVDIGDTQYF.

CDR3 sequence (DNA): TGTGCCAGCAGCTTAGGGGAAATGGGACAGGCCCAAGAGACCCAGTACTTC. Translated: CASSLGEMGQAQETQYF. The V and J genes are TRBV11-2 and TRBJ2-5; 8 bases line up with TRBD1. Germline CDR1 is SGHAT and CDR2 is FQNNGV. The ends lost 1 base at V and 1 base at J; junction bases unmatched: 8. The CDR3 is made up of 17 amino acids.

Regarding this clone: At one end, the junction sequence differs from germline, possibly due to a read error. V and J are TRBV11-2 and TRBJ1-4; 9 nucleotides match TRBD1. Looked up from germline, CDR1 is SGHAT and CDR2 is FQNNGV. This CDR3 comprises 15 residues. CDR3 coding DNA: TGTGCCAGCAGCCCAAGGACAGGGGCTAAGGAAAAACTGTTTTTT. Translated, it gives CASSPRTGAKEKLFF. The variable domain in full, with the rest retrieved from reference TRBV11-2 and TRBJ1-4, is EAGVAQSPRYKIIEKRQSVAFWCNPISGHATLYWYQQILGQGPKLLIQFQNNGVVDDSQLPKDRFSAERLKGVDSTLKIQPAKLEDSAVYLCASSPRTGAKEKLFFGSGTQLSVL.